Presented here are 18 T cell receptor beta chains from one specimen sequenced in a study of CD4 T cells in relation to SARS-CoV-2 and coronaviruses. Profiling relied on immunoSEQ multiplex PCR, and the TCRdb table lists in-frame clones only, not all of them. The table includes 37,000 or so clones, 70% to 90% detected once. Sequenced material: memory CD4+ T cells from PBMCs. The receptors shown here come from an adult with COVID-19.

This clone was picked up a small number of times. The rearrangement links TRBV11-2 to TRBJ2-3; no reliable D call. Germline lookup yields CDR1 SGHAT and CDR2 FQNNGV. V was clipped by 0 bases and J by 9 bases, with 10 bases between them. The CDR3 has 13 amino acids. The CDR3 sequence: CASSLDRKGTQYF. Here the CDR3 DNA reads TGTGCCAGCAGCTTAGATCGAAAGGGCACGCAGTATTTT.

The rearrangement uses TRBV6-1 and TRBJ1-1; no firm D call. Germline V gene lookup returns CDR1 MNHNS and CDR2 SASEGT. This CDR3 comprises 15 residues. Trimming removed 2 bases at V and 0 bases at J, with 10 bases between. The CDR3 is CASSEMRQMNTEAFF. For the CDR3, the DNA is TGTGCCAGCAGTGAAATGAGGCAGATGAACACTGAAGCTTTCTTT.

This clone was found once. The gene calls are TRBV2 and TRBJ1-2; no firm D call. Germline assignment: CDR1 SNHLY and CDR2 FYNNEI. With 6 bases removed from V and 5 bases from J, the gap between germline ends came to 7 bases. The CDR3 is 11 amino acids. CDR3 residues: CASRDWYGYTF. The CDR3 region has the DNA TGTGCCAGCAGGGACTGGTATGGCTACACCTTC.

The V call is TRBV4-3, the J call TRBJ1-6; D not certain. This CDR3 contains 14 residues. V dropped 1 base and J dropped 4 bases, with 5 bases sitting between them. Germline CDR1 and CDR2: LGHNA and YSLEER. CDR3 region: CASSQGKYNSPLHF. DNA of the CDR3: TGCGCCAGCAGCCAAGGGAAATATAATTCACCCCTCCACTTT.

This clone was detected only a few times. This chain uses TRBV1 with TRBJ1-2. TRBV1 constitutes a pseudogene. This CDR3 contains 17 residues. The DNA of the CDR3 is TGCACCAGCAGCCAATATTACCTCGGGACGCCCAACTATGGCTACACCTTC. The encoded protein is CTSSQYYLGTPNYGYTF.

This chain connects TRBV9 to TRBJ2-1; D gene ambiguous. The ends were cut back, 0 bases at V and 4 bases at J, with 8 bases in the middle. The CDR3 runs to 14 residues. Germline values: CDR1 SGDLS, CDR2 YYNGEE. CDR3 sequence: CASSVAPGYNEQFF. In DNA, the CDR3 is TGTGCCAGCAGCGTAGCCCCAGGATACAATGAGCAGTTCTTC.

This chain uses TRBV6-5 with TRBJ2-1; 16 bases are a match to TRBD2. The CDR3 length is 16 residues. V dropped 2 bases and J dropped 10; count of bases not matched to a gene: 5. Germline V gives CDR1 MNHEY, CDR2 SVGAGI. In DNA form, the CDR3 reads TGTGCCAGCAGTTACGTGGGACTAGCGGGAGGGAACGAGCAGTTCTTC. This encodes CASSYVGLAGGNEQFF.

The rearrangement links TRBV15 to TRBJ2-5; TRBD1 aligns across 9 bases. V trimming: 2 bases; J trimming: 0 bases; junction bases outside the gene matches: 4. The CDR3 spans 16 residues. Germline values: CDR1 LNHNV, CDR2 YYDKDF (reference sequence). The CDR3 sequence: CATSRLQGADQETQYF. For the CDR3, the DNA is TGTGCCACCAGCAGACTACAGGGGGCTGACCAAGAGACCCAGTACTTC.

This clone came up a few times. The V gene is TRBV11-2, the J gene TRBJ2-7, with 10 bases matching TRBD2. The germline gives CDR1 SGHAT, CDR2 FQNNGV. Trimming at V came to 5 bases and at J to 3 bases, leaving 7 bases not matched to a gene. The CDR3 is 15 residues long. CDR3 bases: TGTGCCAGCAGCATTAGCGGGAGGATGGTCTACGAGCAGTACTTC. It translates to CASSISGRMVYEQYF.

The chain links TRBV27 to TRBJ1-5; 8 nucleotides line up with TRBD1. Germline V gene lookup returns CDR1 MNHEY and CDR2 SMNVEV (reference sequence). The CDR3 totals 15 residues. The V gene end was trimmed by 3 bases and the J gene end by 4 bases; junction bases not matched to a gene: 5. The chain's CDR3 is CASSFGTGGNQPQHF. As DNA, the CDR3 is TGTGCCAGCAGTTTCGGGACAGGAGGAAATCAGCCCCAGCATTTT.

This rearrangement joins TRBV7-9 to TRBJ2-1; D is ambiguous. V lost 3 bases and J lost 7, with 10 bases in between. Germline V CDR1 and CDR2: SEHNR, FQNEAQ (reference sequence). The length of the CDR3 is 13 residues. DNA of the CDR3: TGTGCCAGCAGCTTTGATGGGGTTAATGAGCAGTTCTTC. Its protein product is CASSFDGVNEQFF.

The chain recombines TRBV5-1 with TRBJ2-1, with D uncertain. This CDR3 region has 14 residues. Trimming cost V 2 bases and J 5 bases, with 11 bases left between them. The germline gives CDR1 SGHRS, CDR2 YFSETQ. In nucleotides, the CDR3 is TGCGCCAGCAGCTTTGAAGGATCCCACAATGAGCAGTTCTTC. Translation: CASSFEGSHNEQFF.

This chain links TRBV19 with TRBJ2-5, with 9 bases aligning to TRBD1. Germline CDR1 reads LNHDA; CDR2 reads SQIVND (reference sequence). CDR3 length: 17 amino acids. The V segment lost 5 bases and the J segment 1 base; nucleotides outside the gene matches: 11. DNA for the CDR3: TGTGCCAGTAGTCCCCGGGACAGGGTTTTCTCCCAAGAGACCCAGTACTTC. This gives the protein CASSPRDRVFSQETQYF.

V is TRBV7-3 and J is TRBJ1-2, with 7 nucleotides matching TRBD1. Losses at the gene ends were 6 bases for V and 8 bases for J; bases not matched to a gene: 9. The CDR3 consists of 13 residues. The germline gives CDR1 SGHTA, CDR2 FQGTGA. As DNA, the CDR3 is TGTGCCAGCAGTTTTTCAGGGGGGAAGGGCTACACCTTC. Translation gives CASSFSGGKGYTF.

This clone was seen a handful of times. The CDR3 coding sequence is TGCGCCAGCAGCCCCGAAGGGGGGCTAGCGGAGAATGAGCAGTTCTTC. Its translation is CASSPEGGLAENEQFF. The rearrangement uses TRBV4-3 and TRBJ2-1, with a tentative D call TRBD2 (7 bases). The CDR3 is 16 amino acids. V dropped 4 bases and J dropped 7 bases, with 20 bases sitting between them. CDR1 and CDR2 (germline): LGHNA, YSLEER.

This chain links TRBV6-2 or TRBV6-3 with TRBJ1-1, with 7 bases lining up with TRBD1. Germline V gives CDR1 MNHEY, CDR2 SVGEGT. J lost 3 bases, V lost 5 bases, and 0 bases had no gene match. The CDR3 extends over 12 amino acids. This chain's CDR3 is CASSTGDTEAFF. In nucleotides, the CDR3 is TGTGCCAGCAGTACAGGGGACACTGAAGCTTTCTTT.

This chain uses TRBV24-1 with TRBJ1-2, with D perhaps matching TRBD1 (6 bases). This CDR3 is 12 amino acids long. V was pared by 9 bases and J by 4 bases, with 11 bases between. From germline, CDR1 is KGHDR and CDR2 SFDVKD. The CDR3 here is CATGSDSYGYTF. The CDR3 DNA is TGTGCCACCGGTTCGGACAGCTATGGCTACACCTTC.

As DNA, the CDR3 is TGTGCCAGCAGTTGGGGGAGACAGGTTGAAGCTTTCTTT. Its protein product is CASSWGRQVEAFF. The V call is TRBV28, the J call TRBJ1-1, with D possibly TRBD1 on 6 matching bases. V shed 4 bases and J shed 7 bases, with 13 bases lying between them. This CDR3 region has 13 residues. Germline CDR1 reads MDHEN; CDR2 reads SYDVKM. Supplemented by reference TRBV28 and TRBJ1-1, the full variable domain reads DVKVTQSSRYLVKRTGEKVFLECVQDMDHENMFWYRQDPGLGLRLIYFSYDVKMKEKGDIPEGYSVSREKKERFSLILESASTNQTSMYLCASSWGRQVEAFFGQGTRLTVV.